The present TCR beta chain was sequenced within a study of T cells in Graves' hyperthyroidism and ophthalmopathy. Study results and limitations: Most thyroid clonotypes expanded above 0.001 were also detected in blood. Model predictions of ophthalmopathy came a median roughly 6.7 months before onset. In simple terms, a model built on 13 V-J features told ophthalmopathy apart from stable hyperthyroidism.

Hyperthyroidism, newly diagnosed and lasting under 2 months, affected patients aged 18 to 65. To note about this clonotype: Antigen unknown.

From RNA transcripts, TCR beta CDR3 regions were amplified. In the first-round RT-PCR of the TCR CDR3, the HTBI primer set was used. Using its own MiXCR run on the multiplex PCR reads, TCRdb lists one record per CDR3 protein. The sample yields under 400,000 distinct CDR3 sequences, 15% to 18% seen once. V lost 1 base to trimming and J lost 2 bases; unmatched junction nucleotides: 11. In germline, CDR1 is SGHRS, CDR2 YFSETQ. CDR3 length: 17 amino acids. What was sequenced was blood. The chain has TRBV5-1 and TRBJ2-5; TRBD1 matches at 7 bases. This TCR was recovered from a woman aged 18-30 years with Graves' hyperthyroidism that later progressed to Graves' ophthalmopathy. In DNA, the CDR3 is TGCGCCAGCAGCTTGTGGGGCTCAGGGGGAGAACAAGAGACCCAGTACTTC. Encoded protein: CASSLWGSGGEQETQYF.